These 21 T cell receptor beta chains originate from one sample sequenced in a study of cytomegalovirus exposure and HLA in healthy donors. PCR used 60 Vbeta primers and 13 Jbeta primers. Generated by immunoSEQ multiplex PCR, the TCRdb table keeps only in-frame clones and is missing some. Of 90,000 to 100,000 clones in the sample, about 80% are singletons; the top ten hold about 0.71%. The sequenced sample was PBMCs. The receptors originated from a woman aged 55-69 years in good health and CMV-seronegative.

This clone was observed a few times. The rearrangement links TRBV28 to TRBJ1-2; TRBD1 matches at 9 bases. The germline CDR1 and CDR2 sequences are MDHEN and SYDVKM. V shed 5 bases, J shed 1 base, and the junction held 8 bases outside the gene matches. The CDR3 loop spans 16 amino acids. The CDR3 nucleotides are TGTGCCAGCAGTCCAACAGGGGGCGCCTATAACTATGGCTACACCTTC. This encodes CASSPTGGAYNYGYTF.

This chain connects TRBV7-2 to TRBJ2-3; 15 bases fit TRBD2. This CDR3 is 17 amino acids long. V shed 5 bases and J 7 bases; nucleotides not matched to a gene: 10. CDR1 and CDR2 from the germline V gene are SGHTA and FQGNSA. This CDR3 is CASSRFGTSGRYNTQYF. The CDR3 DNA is TGTGCCAGCAGCCGATTCGGGACTAGCGGGAGGTATAATACGCAGTATTTT.

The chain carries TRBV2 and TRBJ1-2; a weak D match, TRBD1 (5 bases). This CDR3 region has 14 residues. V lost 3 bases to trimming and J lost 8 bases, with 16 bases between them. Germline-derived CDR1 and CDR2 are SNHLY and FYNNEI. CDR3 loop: CASSEEGRWIGYTF. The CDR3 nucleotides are TGTGCCAGCAGTGAGGAGGGACGGTGGATAGGCTACACCTTC.

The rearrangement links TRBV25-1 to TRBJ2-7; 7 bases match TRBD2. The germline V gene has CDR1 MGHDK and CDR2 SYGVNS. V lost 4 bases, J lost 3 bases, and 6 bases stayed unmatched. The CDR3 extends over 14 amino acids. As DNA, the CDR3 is TGTGCCAGCAGTGTTGGGACTACAGGCTACGAGCAGTACTTC. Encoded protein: CASSVGTTGYEQYF.

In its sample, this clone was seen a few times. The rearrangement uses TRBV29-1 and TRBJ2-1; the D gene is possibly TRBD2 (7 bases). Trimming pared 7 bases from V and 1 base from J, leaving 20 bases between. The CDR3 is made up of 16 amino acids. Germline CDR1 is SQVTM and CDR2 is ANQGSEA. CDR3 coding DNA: TGCAGCGCTGAGACGTCGAGGGGGGGTTCCTACAATGAGCAGTTCTTC. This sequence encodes CSAETSRGGSYNEQFF.

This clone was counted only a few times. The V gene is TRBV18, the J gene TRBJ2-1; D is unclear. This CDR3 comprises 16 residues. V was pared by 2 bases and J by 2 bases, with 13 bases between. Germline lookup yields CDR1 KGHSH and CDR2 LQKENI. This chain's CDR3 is CASSPSHSPPYNEQFF. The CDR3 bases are TGTGCCAGCTCACCAAGTCACAGCCCACCCTACAATGAGCAGTTCTTC.

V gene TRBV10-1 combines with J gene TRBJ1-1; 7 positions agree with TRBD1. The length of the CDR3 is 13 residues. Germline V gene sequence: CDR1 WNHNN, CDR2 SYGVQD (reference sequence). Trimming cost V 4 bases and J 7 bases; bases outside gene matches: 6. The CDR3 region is CASSGADRDEAFF. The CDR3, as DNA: TGCGCCAGCAGTGGGGCCGACAGGGATGAAGCTTTCTTT.

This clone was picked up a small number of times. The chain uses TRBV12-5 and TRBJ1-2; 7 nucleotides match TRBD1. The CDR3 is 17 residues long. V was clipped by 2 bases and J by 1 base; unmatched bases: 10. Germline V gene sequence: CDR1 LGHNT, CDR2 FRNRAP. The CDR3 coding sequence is TGTGCTAGTGGTTTGCAGGTGGAGGCAGGGGGTAACTATGGCTACACCTTC. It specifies CASGLQVEAGGNYGYTF.

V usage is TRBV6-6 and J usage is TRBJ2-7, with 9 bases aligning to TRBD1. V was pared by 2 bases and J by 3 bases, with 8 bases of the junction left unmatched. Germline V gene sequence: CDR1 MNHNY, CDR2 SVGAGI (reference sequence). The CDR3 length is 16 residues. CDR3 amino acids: CASSYARTGANYEQYF. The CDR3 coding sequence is TGTGCCAGCAGTTACGCCCGGACAGGGGCTAACTACGAGCAGTACTTC.

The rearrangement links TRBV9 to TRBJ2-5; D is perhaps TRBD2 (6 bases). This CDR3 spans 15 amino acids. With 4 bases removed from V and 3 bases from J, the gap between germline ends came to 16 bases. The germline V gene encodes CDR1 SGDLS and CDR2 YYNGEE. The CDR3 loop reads CASSIYGGQEETQYF. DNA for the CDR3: TGTGCCAGCAGCATATACGGAGGGCAGGAAGAGACCCAGTACTTC.

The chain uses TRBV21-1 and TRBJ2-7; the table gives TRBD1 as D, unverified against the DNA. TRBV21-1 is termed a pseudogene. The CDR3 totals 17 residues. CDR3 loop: CASSLLPGTLSSYEQYF. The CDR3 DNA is TGTGCCAGCAGCTTACTCCCCGGGACACTGAGCTCCTACGAGCAGTACTTC.

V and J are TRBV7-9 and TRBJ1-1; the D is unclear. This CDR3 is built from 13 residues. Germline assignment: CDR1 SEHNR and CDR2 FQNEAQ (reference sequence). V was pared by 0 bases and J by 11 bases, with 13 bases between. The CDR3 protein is CASSLAALPGAFF. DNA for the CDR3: TGTGCCAGCAGCTTAGCGGCGTTGCCGGGGGCTTTCTTT. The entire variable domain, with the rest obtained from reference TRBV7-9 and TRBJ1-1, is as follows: DTGVSQNPRHKITKRGQNVTFRCDPISEHNRLYWYRQTLGQGPEFLTYFQNEAQLEKSRLLSDRFSAERPKGSFSTLEIQRTEQGDSAMYLCASSLAALPGAFFGQGTRLTVV.

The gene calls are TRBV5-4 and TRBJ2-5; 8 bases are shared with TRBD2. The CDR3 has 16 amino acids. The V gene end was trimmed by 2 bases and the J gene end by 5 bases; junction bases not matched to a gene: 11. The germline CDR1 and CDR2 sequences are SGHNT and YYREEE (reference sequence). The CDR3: CASSLNWASGRETQYF. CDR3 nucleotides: TGTGCCAGCAGCTTAAATTGGGCTAGCGGGCGGGAGACCCAGTACTTC.

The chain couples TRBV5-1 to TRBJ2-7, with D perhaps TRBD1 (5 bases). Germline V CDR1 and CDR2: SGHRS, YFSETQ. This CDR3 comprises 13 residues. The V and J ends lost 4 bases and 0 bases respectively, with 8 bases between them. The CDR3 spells CASSGAPSYEQYF. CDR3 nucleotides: TGCGCCAGCAGCGGGGCCCCCTCCTACGAGCAGTACTTC.

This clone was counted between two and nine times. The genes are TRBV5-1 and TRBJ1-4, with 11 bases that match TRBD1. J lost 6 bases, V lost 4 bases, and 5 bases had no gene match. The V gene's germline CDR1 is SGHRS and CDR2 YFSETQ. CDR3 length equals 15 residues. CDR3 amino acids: CASSEGTGGYEKLFF. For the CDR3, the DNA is TGCGCCAGCAGCGAAGGGACAGGGGGTTATGAAAAACTGTTTTTT.

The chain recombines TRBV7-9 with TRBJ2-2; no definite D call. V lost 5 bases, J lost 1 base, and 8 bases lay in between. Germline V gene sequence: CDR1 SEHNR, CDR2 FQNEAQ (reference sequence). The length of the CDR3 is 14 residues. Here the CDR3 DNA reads TGTGCCAGCAGCCCCCGTAGGAACACCGGGGAGCTGTTTTTT. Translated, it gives CASSPRRNTGELFF.

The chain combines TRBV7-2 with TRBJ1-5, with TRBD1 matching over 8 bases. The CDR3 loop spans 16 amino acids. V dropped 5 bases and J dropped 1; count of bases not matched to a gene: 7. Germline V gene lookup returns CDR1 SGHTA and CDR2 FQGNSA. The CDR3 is CASSPQTGASNQPQHF. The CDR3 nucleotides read TGTGCCAGCAGCCCCCAGACAGGGGCGAGCAATCAGCCCCAGCATTTT.

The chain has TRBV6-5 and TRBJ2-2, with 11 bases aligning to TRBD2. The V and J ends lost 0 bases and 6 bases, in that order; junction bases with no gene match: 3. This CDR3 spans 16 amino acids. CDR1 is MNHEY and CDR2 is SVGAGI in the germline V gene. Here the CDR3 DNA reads TGTGCCAGCAGTTACTCGATTAGCGGGAGGGCCGGGGAGCTGTTTTTT. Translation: CASSYSISGRAGELFF.

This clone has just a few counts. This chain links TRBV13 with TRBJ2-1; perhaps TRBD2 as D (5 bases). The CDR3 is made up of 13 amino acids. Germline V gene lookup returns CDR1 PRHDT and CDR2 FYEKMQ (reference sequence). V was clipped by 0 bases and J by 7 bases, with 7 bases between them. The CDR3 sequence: CASSLGGANEQFF. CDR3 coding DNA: TGTGCCAGCAGCTTAGGGGGAGCAAATGAGCAGTTCTTC.

The CDR3 here is CSVEEGGGQPQHF. CDR3 sequence (DNA): TGCAGCGTTGAAGAGGGGGGAGGACAGCCCCAGCATTTT. The chain has TRBV29-1 and TRBJ1-5; D perhaps matches TRBD1 (5 bases). Trimming pared 0 bases from V and 7 bases from J, leaving 10 bases between. This CDR3 has 13 amino acids. CDR1 and CDR2 (germline): SQVTM, ANQGSEA.

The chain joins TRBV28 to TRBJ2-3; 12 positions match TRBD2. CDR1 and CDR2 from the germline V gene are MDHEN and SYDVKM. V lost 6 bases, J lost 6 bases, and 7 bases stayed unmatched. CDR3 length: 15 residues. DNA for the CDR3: TGTGCCAGCAGGTCTAGCGGGAGGGCCCCCGATACGCAGTATTTT. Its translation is CASRSSGRAPDTQYF.